One and the same sample provided the 22 T cell receptor beta chains below, sequenced in a study of OX40 agonist ivuxolimab in advanced cancers. Assay used: immunoSEQ multiplex PCR; TCRdb lists only in-frame clones, some missing. The top ten clones hold about 32% of a sample with tens of thousands of clones, approximately 90% of them seen once. This specimen consisted of CD4+ or CD8+ T cells sorted from blood, obtained in a trial of the OX40 agonist ivuxolimab. These receptor sequences come from an adult with an advanced solid tumor such as melanoma, head and neck, liver or kidney cancer.

The chain carries TRBV7-9 and TRBJ2-1; a weak D match, TRBD2 (5 bases). CDR1 and CDR2 from the germline V gene are SEHNR and FQNEAQ (reference sequence). Trimming took off 7 bases at V and 0 bases at J, with 16 bases between the two ends. The CDR3 has 16 amino acids. Here the CDR3 reads CASTWRAMSSYNEQFF. CDR3 bases: TGTGCCAGCACTTGGCGGGCCATGAGCTCCTACAATGAGCAGTTCTTC. The variable domain in full, completed from reference TRBV7-9 and TRBJ2-1, reads DTGVSQNPRHKITKRGQNVTFRCDPISEHNRLYWYRQTLGQGPEFLTYFQNEAQLEKSRLLSDRFSAERPKGSFSTLEIQRTEQGDSAMYLCASTWRAMSSYNEQFFGPGTRLTVL.

The genes are TRBV5-6 and TRBJ1-4, with D maybe TRBD1 (5 bases). V dropped 4 bases and J dropped 1 base, with 8 bases sitting between them. This CDR3 is built from 14 residues. Germline V gene sequence: CDR1 SGHDT, CDR2 YYEEEE. CDR3 DNA sequence: TGTGCCAGCAGCCGACAGAGAACTAATGAAAAACTGTTTTTT. Protein product: CASSRQRTNEKLFF.

A few counts support this clone. The V and J genes are TRBV12-5 and TRBJ2-2, with 7 bases that match TRBD2. Unmatched junction bases numbered 11, after V lost 3 bases and J lost 1 base. Germline V gene lookup returns CDR1 LGHNT and CDR2 FRNRAP. The CDR3 loop spans 18 amino acids. This chain's CDR3 is CASGFPAPTSENTGELFF. For the CDR3, the DNA is TGTGCTAGTGGTTTCCCCGCCCCAACTAGCGAGAACACCGGGGAGCTGTTTTTT.

This sequence joins TRBV29-1 and TRBJ2-2, with D uncertain. This CDR3 has 10 amino acids. Germline-derived CDR1 and CDR2 are SQVTM and ANQGSEA. V lost 7 bases and J lost 8, with 8 bases in between. This CDR3 reads CSARAGELFF. The CDR3 bases are TGCAGCGCCCGGGCGGGGGAGCTGTTTTTT.

The chain employs TRBV10-2 and TRBJ1-1, with 7 nucleotides matching TRBD1. From germline, CDR1 is WSHSY and CDR2 SAAADI. Germline trimming cut 3 bases from V and 0 bases from J; bases unmatched to any gene: 7. The CDR3 runs to 16 residues. The DNA of the CDR3 is TGCGCCAGCAGTGACCCAACGACAGGGATGAACACTGAAGCTTTCTTT. Residues: CASSDPTTGMNTEAFF.

The CDR3 reads CASRGGPGDEQFF. DNA of the CDR3: TGCGCCAGCCGTGGCGGCCCCGGGGATGAGCAGTTCTTC. This chain connects TRBV4-3 to TRBJ2-1, with a weak D call TRBD2 (5 bases). Trimming took 8 bases from V and 8 from J, leaving 16 bases between them. The CDR3 spans 13 residues. CDR1 is LGHNA and CDR2 is YSLEER in the germline V gene.

The J gene is TRBJ1-2, the V gene TRBV5-6, with D tentatively TRBD1 (6 bases). Trimming removed 3 bases at V and 4 bases at J, with 13 bases between. Per the germline V gene, CDR1 is SGHDT and CDR2 is YYEEEE. This CDR3 region has 14 residues. CDR3 nucleotide sequence: TGTGCCAGCAGCTGGACAGAAGGATCCTATGGCTACACCTTC. Amino acids: CASSWTEGSYGYTF.

The rearrangement links TRBV5-6 to TRBJ2-7, with D perhaps given as TRBD1 or TRBD2 (7 bases each). V gave up 2 bases and J gave up 2 bases, with 14 bases separating them. The CDR3 sequence is 15 residues long. Germline-derived CDR1 and CDR2 are SGHDT and YYEEEE. The CDR3 loop reads CASSLAGQWTYEQYF. The CDR3 DNA reads TGTGCCAGCAGCTTAGCGGGACAGTGGACCTACGAGCAGTACTTC.

The J gene is TRBJ2-3, the V gene TRBV7-6; 7 bases map to TRBD2. The CDR3 sequence is 17 residues long. Unmatched junction bases numbered 14, after V lost 5 bases and J lost 3 bases. Germline V gives CDR1 SGHVS, CDR2 FNYEAQ. CDR3 residues: CASSPRWSASGTDTQYF. CDR3 DNA: TGTGCCAGCAGCCCTCGATGGTCGGCTAGCGGAACAGATACGCAGTATTTT.

The chain links TRBV7-2 to TRBJ2-2; D might be TRBD2 (6 bases). The CDR3 runs to 16 residues. The germline CDR1 and CDR2 sequences are SGHTA and FQGNSA. Between the trimmed V and J ends, which lost 1 base and 3 bases, there was a span of 12 bases. The CDR3 sequence is CASSLVWREYTGELFF. The CDR3 DNA is TGTGCCAGCAGCTTAGTGTGGCGGGAATACACCGGGGAGCTGTTTTTT.

This sequence joins TRBV5-5 and TRBJ1-1; 9 bases line up with TRBD1. CDR3 length: 18 residues. V trimming: 2 bases; J trimming: 1 base; junction bases outside the gene matches: 12. Looked up from germline, CDR1 is SGHKS and CDR2 is YYEKEE (reference sequence). The CDR3 DNA reads TGTGCCAGCAGCTTCTACCCCATAAGGACAGGGGAGAACACTGAAGCTTTCTTT. Translated, it gives CASSFYPIRTGENTEAFF.

The V and J genes are TRBV5-4 and TRBJ2-7; TRBD2 might be the D (7 bases). The CDR3 spans 14 residues. Germline assignment: CDR1 SGHNT and CDR2 YYREEE (reference sequence). The V end was cut by 2 bases, the J end by 2 bases, with 11 bases between. The CDR3 protein is CASSFRGGPYEQYF. The CDR3 region has the DNA TGTGCCAGCAGCTTTAGGGGGGGCCCCTACGAGCAGTACTTC. Variable domain in full (rest from reference TRBV5-4 and TRBJ2-7): ETGVTQSPTHLIKTRGQQVTLRCSSQSGHNTVSWYQQALGQGPQFIFQYYREEENGRGNFPPRFSGLQFPNYSSELNVNALELDDSALYLCASSFRGGPYEQYFGPGTRLTVT.

J is TRBJ1-1 and V is TRBV5-6; D not certain. Germline V lookup: CDR1 SGHDT, CDR2 YYEEEE. The CDR3 has 12 residues. Trimming cost V 2 bases and J 5 bases, with 7 bases left between them. The CDR3: CASSFAPTEAFF. The CDR3 nucleotides read TGTGCCAGCAGCTTCGCCCCGACTGAAGCTTTCTTT.

The gene calls are TRBV7-8 and TRBJ2-5; 14 nucleotides line up with TRBD2. Germline CDR1 and CDR2: SGHVS and FQNEAQ. The J segment lost 3 bases and the V segment lost 0 bases, leaving 9 bases of the junction unmatched. The CDR3 sequence is 19 residues long. CDR3 loop: CASSLARATSGRAKETQYF. CDR3 DNA: TGTGCCAGCAGCTTAGCGCGGGCGACTAGCGGGAGGGCCAAAGAGACCCAGTACTTC. Complete variable domain (other parts from reference TRBV7-8 and TRBJ2-5): GAGVSQSPRYKVAKRGQDVALRCDPISGHVSLFWYQQALGQGPEFLTYFQNEAQLDKSGLPSDRFFAERPEGSVSTLKIQRTQQEDSAVYLCASSLARATSGRAKETQYFGPGTRLLVL.

This chain uses TRBV4-3 with TRBJ1-4; no clear D. The CDR3 extends over 14 amino acids. The V gene lost 1 base and the J gene lost 4 bases, with 7 bases spanning the gap. Germline V gene sequence: CDR1 LGHNA, CDR2 YSLEER. CDR3 in amino acids: CASSQAGLNEKLFF. The CDR3 coding sequence is TGCGCCAGCAGCCAAGCCGGGCTTAATGAAAAACTGTTTTTT.

V and J are TRBV14 and TRBJ2-5; tentative D call: TRBD2 (7 bases). The germline V gene has CDR1 SGHDN and CDR2 FVKESK. V was shortened by 4 bases and J by 4 bases, with 16 bases between the two germline ends. The CDR3 contains 15 residues. The DNA of the CDR3 is TGTGCCAGCAGCCCCCCCGGGGGCGGGAGAGAGACCCAGTACTTC. Amino acid sequence: CASSPPGGGRETQYF.

The chain couples TRBV13 to TRBJ2-7, with 9 bases fitting TRBD2. Unmatched junction bases numbered 4, after V lost 4 bases and J lost 0 bases. Germline loops: CDR1 PRHDT, CDR2 FYEKMQ (reference sequence). This CDR3 region has 15 residues. The CDR3 here is CASSSTSGISYEQYF. The CDR3 DNA reads as TGTGCCAGCAGCTCGACTAGCGGAATCTCCTACGAGCAGTACTTC.

The chain couples TRBV9 to TRBJ2-2; unclear D gene. Looked up from germline, CDR1 is SGDLS and CDR2 is YYNGEE. Trimming cost V 0 bases and J 7 bases, with 4 bases left between them. There are 12 residues in the CDR3. CDR3 DNA sequence: TGTGCCAGCAGCGTAGTATACGGGGAGCTGTTTTTT. This gives the protein CASSVVYGELFF.

The chain employs TRBV7-9 and TRBJ1-4; unclear D gene. The length of the CDR3 is 15 residues. From germline, CDR1 is SEHNR and CDR2 FQNEAQ (reference sequence). The ends were cut back, 0 bases at V and 6 bases at J, with 11 bases in the middle. The CDR3 DNA follows: TGTGCCAGCAGCTTAGCTGTCCATGGTGATGAAAAACTGTTTTTT. Its protein is CASSLAVHGDEKLFF.

This clone has more than one count but fewer than ten. The gene calls are TRBV9 and TRBJ1-1, with a possible D match to TRBD1 (5 bases). V lost 2 bases and J 0 bases, leaving 20 bases between the germline ends. This CDR3 comprises 18 residues. Germline V gene sequence: CDR1 SGDLS, CDR2 YYNGEE. The CDR3 sequence: CASSVPVADGGMNTEAFF. CDR3 coding DNA: TGTGCCAGCAGCGTCCCAGTCGCCGACGGGGGGATGAACACTGAAGCTTTCTTT.

This chain uses TRBV7-6 with TRBJ2-5, with 9 bases lining up with TRBD2. Trimming removed 3 bases from V and 5 bases from J; junction bases left unmatched: 7. The CDR3 is 15 residues long. Germline assignment: CDR1 SGHVS and CDR2 FNYEAQ. CDR3: CASSLYIAGVETQYF. CDR3 DNA: TGTGCCAGCAGCTTGTACATAGCGGGAGTGGAGACCCAGTACTTC.

The CDR3 sequence is CASGEVHEQYF. CDR3 nucleotides: TGTGCCAGCGGGGAAGTCCACGAGCAGTACTTC. The chain uses TRBV19 and TRBJ2-7, with a weak D call TRBD2 (5 bases). V was trimmed by 9 bases and J by 5 bases, leaving 11 bases between them. Germline CDR1 LNHDA, CDR2 SQIVND (reference sequence). The CDR3 spans 11 residues.